A selection of T cell receptor beta chains follows, all from one sample in a study of cytomegalovirus exposure and HLA in healthy donors. Data came from immunoSEQ multiplex PCR; TCRdb stores just in-frame clones and leaves some out. The sample includes roughly 160,000 clones, approximately 80% seen only once; the top ten take approximately 4.5%. Sequencing input: PBMCs. These receptors were collected from a man between 25 and 39 years old in good health and CMV-seronegative. CDR3s include the opening cysteine and the closing phenylalanine or tryptophan. A D gene is named only where the DNA matches it firmly. Not all rows give a size; the values are once, few, many and, for expanded clones, a class.

clone size: -; J gene: TRBJ1-2; D gene: -; CDR3 length: 16; V gene: TRBV28; CDR3 protein: CASSFFVIDKTSGYTF; CDR3 DNA: TGTGCCAGCAGTTTTTTTGTGATTGATAAAACGAGTGGCTACACCTTC
clone size: -; J gene: TRBJ2-7; D gene: -; CDR3 length: 14; V gene: TRBV9; CDR3 protein: CASSVGPPDYEQYF; CDR3 DNA: TGTGCCAGCAGCGTAGGGCCGCCCGATTACGAGCAGTACTTC
clone size: once; J gene: TRBJ1-3; D gene: -; CDR3 length: 15; V gene: TRBV18; CDR3 protein: CASSQLRMKGNTIYF; CDR3 DNA: TGTGCCAGCTCACAGCTGCGGATGAAGGGAAACACCATATATTTT
clone size: once; J gene: TRBJ1-3; D gene: TRBD1; CDR3 length: 17; V gene: TRBV10-3; CDR3 protein: CAISRQGGLYSGNTIYF; CDR3 DNA: TGTGCCATCAGTCGACAGGGGGGTCTATACTCTGGAAACACCATATATTTT
clone size: few; J gene: TRBJ2-2; D gene: -; CDR3 length: 14; V gene: TRBV5-6; CDR3 protein: CASSFTRNTGELFF; CDR3 DNA: TGTGCCAGCAGTTTTACGAGGAACACCGGGGAGCTGTTTTTT
clone size: -; J gene: TRBJ1-4; D gene: TRBD1; CDR3 length: 14; V gene: TRBV6-5; CDR3 protein: CASSSDRGNEKLFF; CDR3 DNA: TGTGCCAGCAGCTCAGACAGGGGGAATGAAAAACTGTTTTTT
clone size: -; J gene: TRBJ1-5; D gene: -; CDR3 length: 17; V gene: TRBV5-1; CDR3 protein: CASSLGSGDDSNQPQHF; CDR3 DNA: TGCGCCAGCAGCTTGGGGTCAGGGGATGATAGCAATCAGCCCCAGCATTTT
clone size: few; J gene: TRBJ1-1; D gene: -; CDR3 length: 16; V gene: TRBV18; CDR3 protein: CASSQQADSRNTEAFF; CDR3 DNA: TGTGCCAGCTCACAGCAAGCGGACAGCCGGAACACTGAAGCTTTCTTT
clone size: -; J gene: TRBJ1-2; D gene: -; CDR3 length: 12; V gene: TRBV30; CDR3 protein: CAWSAGEGGYTF; CDR3 DNA: TGTGCCTGGAGCGCAGGGGAGGGCGGCTACACCTTC
clone size: -; J gene: TRBJ1-5; D gene: TRBD1; CDR3 length: 17; V gene: TRBV19; CDR3 protein: CASSPGTGGRGNQPQHF; CDR3 DNA: TGTGCCAGTAGCCCCGGGACAGGGGGTAGAGGCAATCAGCCCCAGCATTTT
clone size: -; J gene: TRBJ1-2; D gene: TRBD1; CDR3 length: 15; V gene: TRBV7-2; CDR3 protein: CASPPRPSGGNGYTF; CDR3 DNA: TGTGCCAGCCCACCACGGCCCTCAGGGGGCAATGGCTACACCTTC
clone size: -; J gene: TRBJ2-7; D gene: TRBD1; CDR3 length: 15; V gene: TRBV5-4; CDR3 protein: CASTGGDRLPYEQYF; CDR3 DNA: TGTGCCAGCACCGGCGGGGACAGGCTCCCCTACGAGCAGTACTTC
clone size: -; J gene: TRBJ2-1; D gene: -; CDR3 length: 11; V gene: TRBV19; CDR3 protein: CSSLWPDFEFF; CDR3 DNA: TGTTCCAGTCTTTGGCCGGACTTTGAGTTCTTC
clone size: -; J gene: TRBJ1-2; D gene: -; CDR3 length: 13; V gene: TRBV7-8; CDR3 protein: CASSLLGQDGYTF; CDR3 DNA: TGTGCCAGCAGCTTGTTGGGCCAGGATGGCTACACCTTC
clone size: -; J gene: TRBJ1-4; D gene: -; CDR3 length: 19; V gene: TRBV7-2; CDR3 protein: CASSSAHGTPLATNEKLFF; CDR3 DNA: TGTGCCAGCAGCTCAGCCCACGGGACTCCTCTTGCAACTAATGAAAAACTGTTTTTT
clone size: -; J gene: TRBJ1-2; D gene: TRBD1; CDR3 length: 14; V gene: TRBV6-5; CDR3 protein: CAAMTSGGNYGYTF; CDR3 DNA: TGTGCCGCGATGACCTCAGGGGGCAACTATGGCTACACCTTC
clone size: few; J gene: TRBJ2-4; D gene: -; CDR3 length: 15; V gene: TRBV6-5; CDR3 protein: CASSYSMYPGSRTYF; CDR3 DNA: TGTGCCAGCAGTTACTCGATGTACCCCGGGTCGAGAACGTACTTC